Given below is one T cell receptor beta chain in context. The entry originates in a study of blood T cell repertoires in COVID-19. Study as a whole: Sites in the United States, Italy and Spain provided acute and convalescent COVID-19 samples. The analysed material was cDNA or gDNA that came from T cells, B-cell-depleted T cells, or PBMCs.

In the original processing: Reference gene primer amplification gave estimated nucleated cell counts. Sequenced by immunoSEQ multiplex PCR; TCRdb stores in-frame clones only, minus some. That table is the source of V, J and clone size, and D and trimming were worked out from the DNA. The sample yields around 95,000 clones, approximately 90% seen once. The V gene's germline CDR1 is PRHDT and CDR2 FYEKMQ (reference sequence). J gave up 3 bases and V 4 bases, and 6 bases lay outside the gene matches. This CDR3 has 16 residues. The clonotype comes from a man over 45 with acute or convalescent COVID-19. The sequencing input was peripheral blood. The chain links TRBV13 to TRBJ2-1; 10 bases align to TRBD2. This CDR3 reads CASSSPLAGDYNEQFF. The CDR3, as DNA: TGTGCCAGCAGCTCCCCTCTAGCGGGGGACTACAATGAGCAGTTCTTC.